This T cell receptor beta chain originates from a study of beta chain features in type 1 diabetes. Turning to the study itself: Examined across all samples were just under 110,000,000 sorted cells.

Germline-derived CDR1 and CDR2 are MDHEN and SYDVKM. Trimming took 3 bases from V and 5 from J; bases not matched to a gene: 12. The CDR3 consists of 17 residues. The investigators reverse transcribed all of the isolated RNA, so they sequenced expressed TCRB transcripts. Sequenced by immunoSEQ multiplex PCR; TCRdb stores in-frame clones only, minus some. This repertoire shows about 330,000 clones, 9.5% to 12% found once; its top ten account for approximately 0.016%. Donors underwent one heparinised blood draw, about 110 mL on average. Sequenced sample: naive CD4+ T cells from blood. This chain links TRBV28 with TRBJ2-5; 10 bases are shared with TRBD2. This receptor was identified in a woman between 25 and 40 years old in good health. CDR3 in DNA: TGTGCCAGCAGTTTCTCCCTCGGGACTAGCGATGGGGAGACCCAGTACTTC. Amino acids: CASSFSLGTSDGETQYF. The variable domain in full, with the rest retrieved from reference TRBV28 and TRBJ2-5, is DVKVTQSSRYLVKRTGEKVFLECVQDMDHENMFWYRQDPGLGLRLIYFSYDVKMKEKGDIPEGYSVSREKKERFSLILESASTNQTSMYLCASSFSLGTSDGETQYFGPGTRLLVL.